This T cell receptor beta chain was profiled in a study of regulatory T cells in long-lasting Graves disease. Trimming cost V 0 bases and J 3 bases, with 18 bases left between them. Germline CDR1 and CDR2: SGHDN and FVKESK. The CDR3 extends over 18 amino acids. This clonotype was recorded a few times. Its antigen is still unknown. Findings and limits, study-wide: Patients with persistent disease showed a bias toward TRBV28, TRBJ1-2 and TRBJ2-5.

Regarding time point: persistent/refractory GD, antithyroid drugs over 5 years with positive TRAb. The TCR library was made from RNA extracted from PBMCs. Building of the TCR beta libraries involved iRepertoire HTBI primers and Arm-PCR of CDR3 regions. Via MiXCR, TCRdb re-called the multiplex PCR reads, giving one row per CDR3 protein. Among about 400,000 distinct CDR3 sequences listed, about 20% were seen once. This chain links TRBV14 with TRBJ2-1; possibly TRBD2 for D (6 bases). This receptor was obtained from a female donor with Graves disease. Sequencing was performed on peripheral blood mononuclear cells (PBMCs), taken when the disease was refractory, from a patient treated with antithyroid drugs. CDR3 sequence (DNA): TGTGCCAGCAGCCAAGAATGGCCGTGGCGGGGACGCTACAATGAGCAGTTCTTC. It yields the protein CASSQEWPWRGRYNEQFF.